This T cell receptor (beta chain) was identified during a study of vaccination effects on CD4 cells after COVID-19. Before sequencing took place, the ViraFEST assay used viral peptide pools to expand antigen-specific CD4+ T cells. Subsequent to a culture period of more than 8 days, CD4+ T cells were isolated. Each participant was given two doses of one vaccine (BNT162b2 or mRNA-1273). Cells had half their medium changed to IL-2 medium on days 3 and 7. Points on this clone: Antigen specificity is unknown.

The CDR3 has 14 amino acids. V was pared by 6 bases and J by 3 bases, with 4 bases of the junction left unmatched. Germline V CDR1 and CDR2: WNHNN, SYGVQD (reference sequence). Measured with immunoSEQ multiplex PCR; TCRdb has only the in-frame clones, and not every one. The table records nearly 30,000 clones, 60% to 80% of them present only once. The chain couples TRBV10-1 to TRBJ2-2, with TRBD2 matching over 7 bases. Specimen: CD4+ T cells from PBMCs cultured with HCoV-229E spike peptides, collected after COVID-19 vaccination. The receptor was isolated from a human donor who received a COVID-19 vaccine. The CDR3 region has the DNA TGCGCCAGCAGGAGCGGGGACGACACCGGGGAGCTGTTTTTT. Protein: CASRSGDDTGELFF.